This TCR beta chain emerged from a study of beta chain features in type 1 diabetes. Findings of the study overall: cDNA-based sequencing might over-represent cells highly expressing TCR. Within patients, naive, central memory and Treg TCRB repertoires seemed more similar than within healthy donors. Patients with Type 1 diabetes showed moderately but significantly shorter TCRB CDR3s in all four CD4+ subsets.

The whole isolated RNA underwent reverse transcription, so sequencing captured expressed TCRB transcripts. Sequenced by immunoSEQ multiplex PCR; TCRdb stores in-frame clones only, minus some. The table has hundreds of thousands of clones, approximately 30% seen once. This clone was observed a few times. No antigen is known for it. At one of its ends the junction is not consistent with the germline gene, which may arise from a read error. CDR1 and CDR2 (germline): GTSNPN, SVGIG (reference sequence). CDR3 length equals 11 residues. This chain links TRBV30 with TRBJ1-1; no clear D gene. The receptor's source is a man younger than 35 in good health. Sample: naive CD4+ T cells from blood. The CDR3 DNA follows: TGTGCCTGCAGTGGCTTCACTGAAGCTTTCTTT. Translating gives CACSGFTEAFF.